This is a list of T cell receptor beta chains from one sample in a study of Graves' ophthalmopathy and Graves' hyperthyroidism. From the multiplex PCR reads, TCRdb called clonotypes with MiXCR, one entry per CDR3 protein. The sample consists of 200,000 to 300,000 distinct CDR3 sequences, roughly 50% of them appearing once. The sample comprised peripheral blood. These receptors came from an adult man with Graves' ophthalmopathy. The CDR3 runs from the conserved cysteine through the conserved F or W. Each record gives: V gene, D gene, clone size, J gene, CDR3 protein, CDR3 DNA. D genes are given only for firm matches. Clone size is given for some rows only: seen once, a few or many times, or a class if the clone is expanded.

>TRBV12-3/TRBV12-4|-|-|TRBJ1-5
CASSLNGDQPQHF
TGTGCCAGCAGTTTAAACGGGGATCAGCCCCAGCATTTT
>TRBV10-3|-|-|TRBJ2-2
CAIGGGGELFF
TGTGCCATCGGAGGTGGCGGGGAGCTGTTTTTT
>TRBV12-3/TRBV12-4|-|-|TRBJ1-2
CASSEDTWGYTF
TGTGCCAGCAGTGAGGACACATGGGGCTACACCTTC
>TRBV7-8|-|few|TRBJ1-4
CASSLEGVSGEKLFF
TGTGCCAGCAGCTTAGAGGGGGTGTCGGGTGAAAAACTGTTTTTT
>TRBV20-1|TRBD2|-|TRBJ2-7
CSGAGTSNSEQYF
TGCAGTGGAGCCGGGACTAGCAACTCCGAGCAGTACTTC
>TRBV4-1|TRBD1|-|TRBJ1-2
CASSQGAGQGYTF
TGTGCCAGCAGCCAAGGGGCGGGACAGGGCTACACCTTC
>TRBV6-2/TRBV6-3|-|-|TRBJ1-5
CASSLGSSGNQPQHF
TGTGCCAGCAGTTTGGGGAGTTCGGGCAATCAGCCCCAGCATTTT
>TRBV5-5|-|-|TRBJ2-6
CASSLGPGTLGANVLTF
TGTGCCAGCAGCTTGGGTCCGGGGACTCTCGGGGCCAACGTCCTGACTTTC
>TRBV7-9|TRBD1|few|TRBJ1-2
CASSSKPGQGANYGYTF
TGTGCCAGCAGCTCGAAACCGGGACAGGGGGCCAACTATGGCTACACCTTC
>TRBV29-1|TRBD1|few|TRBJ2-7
CSVAPGQGPYEQYF
TGCAGCGTTGCTCCTGGACAGGGGCCCTACGAGCAGTACTTC
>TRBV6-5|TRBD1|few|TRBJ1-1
CASSSGQGTEAFF
TGTGCCAGCAGTTCGGGACAGGGAACTGAAGCTTTCTTT
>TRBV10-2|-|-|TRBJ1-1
CASSRAEVTEAFF
TGCGCCAGCAGTCGGGCAGAGGTCACTGAAGCTTTCTTT
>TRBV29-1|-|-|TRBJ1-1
CSVDHRLRGNTEAFF
TGCAGCGTTGACCACAGGTTGAGGGGAAACACTGAAGCTTTCTTT
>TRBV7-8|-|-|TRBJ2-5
CASSLVTGTGELYF
TGTGCCAGCAGCTTAGTAACGGGAACCGGGGAGCTGTACTTC
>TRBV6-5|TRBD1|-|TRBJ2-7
CASSRDRRAYEQYF
TGTGCCAGCAGTCGGGACAGGAGGGCCTACGAGCAGTACTTC
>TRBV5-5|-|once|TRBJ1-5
CASSRDPWGNQPQHF
TGTGCCAGCAGTCGGGACCCTTGGGGCAATCAGCCCCAGCATTTT
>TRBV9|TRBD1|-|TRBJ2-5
CASSPKGQGRETQYF
TGTGCCAGCAGCCCCAAAGGACAGGGGAGAGAGACCCAGTACTTC
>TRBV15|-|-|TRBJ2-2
CATSRDPGVDAGELFF
TGTGCCACCAGCAGAGATCCCGGGGTTGATGCCGGGGAGCTGTTTTTT
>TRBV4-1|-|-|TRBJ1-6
CASSQGFPLHF
TGCGCCAGCAGCCAAGGGTTCCCCCTCCACTTT
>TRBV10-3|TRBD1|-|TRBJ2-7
CAIRPDRGDEQYF
TGTGCCATCAGGCCCGACAGGGGCGACGAGCAGTACTTC
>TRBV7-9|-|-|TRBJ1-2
CASSFGLQDGYTF
TGTGCCAGCAGCTTTGGACTTCAGGATGGCTACACCTTC
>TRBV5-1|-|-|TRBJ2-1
CASSLSLGNEQFF
TGCGCCAGCAGCTTGAGCCTCGGCAATGAGCAGTTCTTC
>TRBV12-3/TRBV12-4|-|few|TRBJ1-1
CASIRAGGSTEAFF
TGTGCCAGCATACGGGCGGGGGGAAGCACTGAAGCTTTCTTT
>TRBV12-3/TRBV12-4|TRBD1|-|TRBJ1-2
CASGGQGGYGYTF
TGTGCCAGCGGCGGACAGGGCGGGTATGGCTACACCTTC
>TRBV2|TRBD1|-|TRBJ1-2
CASSLSIWTGGANYGYTF
TGTGCCAGCAGTTTATCGATCTGGACAGGGGGCGCTAACTATGGCTACACCTTC
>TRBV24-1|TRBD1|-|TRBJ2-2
CATSDRSGTGAIGVVTGELFF
TGTGCCACCAGTGATCGATCCGGGACAGGGGCGATAGGGGTTGTCACCGGGGAGCTGTTTTTT
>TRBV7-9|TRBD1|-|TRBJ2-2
CASSPSGTVGELFF
TGTGCCAGCAGCCCCTCCGGGACAGTCGGGGAGCTGTTTTTT
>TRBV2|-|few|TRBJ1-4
CASKTPFEKLFF
TGTGCCAGCAAAACCCCTTTTGAAAAACTGTTTTTT
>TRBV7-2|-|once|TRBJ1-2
CASSPGEGFYGYTF
TGTGCCAGCAGCCCAGGGGAGGGGTTCTATGGCTACACCTTC
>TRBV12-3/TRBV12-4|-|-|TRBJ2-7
CASFTDRDYEQYF
TGTGCCAGCTTTACCGATAGGGACTACGAGCAGTACTTC
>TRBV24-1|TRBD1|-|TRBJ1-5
CATGTGAVGNQPQHF
TGTGCCACCGGGACAGGGGCCGTGGGGAATCAGCCCCAGCATTTT
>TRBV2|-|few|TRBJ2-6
CASSEAARVLTGANVLTF
TGTGCCAGCAGTGAAGCCGCCAGGGTACTTACTGGGGCCAACGTCCTGACTTTC
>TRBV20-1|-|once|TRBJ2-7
CSALLEQGGEQYF
TGCAGTGCTCTACTTGAACAGGGAGGGGAGCAGTACTTC